This T cell receptor (beta chain) was sequenced during a study of T cells in localized non-small cell lung cancer (dated by TCRdb to about 2020). Study-wide context: T cell repertoires of about 230 early-stage NSCLC patients were analyzed, with tumors being compared against uninvolved tumor-adjacent lungs. Of the NSCLC patients, roughly 130 were male and about 97 were female, and the mean age was about 69 years. The cohort was made up of around 220 treatment-naive NSCLC patients whose localized lung tumors had been resected.

At diagnosis, tumor, uninvolved tumor-adjacent lung and peripheral blood were collected and then preserved as a mix of FFPE and fresh-frozen material. For TCR repertoire profiling, blood samples were analyzed as peripheral blood mononuclear cells. As regards this clone: Its antigen is still unknown. Base qualities are not provided; no much larger clone lies one nucleotide away.

The study at large found these results: The highest T cell clonality was observed in uninvolved tumor-adjacent lung, where clonality exceeded that of tumor, suggesting that antigenic responses were more focused in uninvolved tumor-adjacent lung. Because of the exploratory design, TCR variables were selected using unadjusted p-values without false-discovery rate correction. Higher T cell density in blood was associated with longer overall survival, whereas higher clonality in adjacent lung was associated with shorter survival. Of the top 100 tumor clones, a median of approximately 60 were detected in paired uninvolved adjacent lung; roughly 26 were also among that lung's top 100. Because multi-region sequencing of the tumors was not done, intratumor heterogeneity could not be ruled out.

V lost 5 bases and J lost 4 bases; the stretch between them is 13 bases long. The CDR3 numbers 14 residues from cysteine through phenylalanine. The kept DNA is CDR3 alone, 42 bases in frame from the first base. CDR1 and CDR2 are drawn from the germline V gene (reference sequence): SEHNR, FQNEAQ. The immunoSEQ Assay was used to sequence TCR beta CDR3 regions from DNA. On the study's bioinformatics: To compute T cell density, TCR beta template counts were normalized to usable DNA, which was estimated by amplifying housekeeping genes. Using the preseqR package, richness was estimated by extrapolating to 120,000 templates for tissue samples and 400,000 templates for PBMC samples. Clonality was defined as one minus Pielou's evenness. Tissue-enriched TCRs were identified through differential abundance testing performed on productive amino-acid clonotypes, with a minimum total count of 5 and an alpha of 0.1. The Jaccard Index and the Morisita Overlap Index were used to measure how much the repertoires overlapped between compartments. GLIPH grouped TCR beta CDR3s together with public tetramer-defined viral CDR3s, and a viral motif had to include at least three viral sequences and also show V-gene enrichment. TCRdb took this table from immuneACCESS and kept in-frame rearrangements with V and J called. Such tables lack part of the clones; where checked against another copy, unresolved V genes explain under half of the gap, and the rest is unexplained. The V and J calls and clone size were taken over from that table, and D and trimming were inferred from the DNA. Within this sample are tens of thousands of clones, with more than 70% of them counted one time only. In total, the top ten clones hold approximately 4% of the sample.

The sequence was collected from a woman aged 40-69 years with stage I lung adenocarcinoma. The sample here was peripheral blood, taken before any cancer treatment. Recombination linked TRBV7-9 to TRBJ2-3; a tentative D match to TRBD1 spans 5 bases. Read as DNA, the sequence is TGTGCCAGCAGCCAGACAGCGTATGCAGATACGCAGTATTTT. Its protein is CASSQTAYADTQYF. Joined to the reference TRBV7-9 and TRBJ2-3 proteins, this CDR3 gives the full variable domain: DTGVSQNPRHKITKRGQNVTFRCDPISEHNRLYWYRQTLGQGPEFLTYFQNEAQLEKSRLLSDRFSAERPKGSFSTLEIQRTEQGDSAMYLCASSQTAYADTQYFGPGTRLTVL.